Shown below are 10 T cell receptor beta chains from a single sample sequenced in a study of early T cells in non-severe SARS-CoV-2 infection. TCRdb redid the calling of the 5' RACE reads with MiXCR, one entry per CDR3 protein. The sample includes 70,000 to 85,000 distinct CDR3 sequences, less than 5.5% seen only once; the top ten take 6.5% to 8%. The sample was whole blood, taken at baseline. The receptors were gathered from an adult who was a healthcare worker with PCR-confirmed SARS-CoV-2 infection or an uninfected control (not recorded which).

This clonotype was detected many times. The rearrangement joins TRBV7-9 to TRBJ1-2, with D possibly matching TRBD1 (5 bases). Trimming took off 5 bases at V and 4 bases at J, with 11 bases between the two ends. The germline V gene encodes CDR1 SEHNR and CDR2 FQNEAQ (reference sequence). This CDR3 spans 13 amino acids. The CDR3 DNA reads TGTGCCAGCAGCCCCGGAGACAGCTATGGCTACACCTTC. It is translated as CASSPGDSYGYTF.

This clonotype was counted a few times. The gene calls are TRBV5-4 and TRBJ2-1; no reliable D call. Germline CDR1 reads SGHNT; CDR2 reads YYREEE (reference sequence). V was shortened by 4 bases and J by 3 bases, with 20 bases between the two germline ends. The CDR3 is 17 residues long. CDR3: CASSQPDVRPFYNEQFF. The CDR3 bases are TGTGCCAGCAGCCAGCCGGATGTCAGACCTTTCTACAATGAGCAGTTCTTC.

The sample holds many counts of this clonotype. A read error may account for a junction end that differs from germline. The CDR3 here is CASRIGPPLHTGELFF. CDR3 in DNA: TGTGCCAGTAGGATAGGTCCCCCTTTACACACCGGGGAGCTGTTTTTT. The chain couples TRBV19 to TRBJ2-2; no reliable D call. Germline V gene sequence: CDR1 LNHDA, CDR2 SQIVND (reference sequence). The length of the CDR3 is 16 residues.

This chain uses TRBV3-1 with TRBJ2-7, with D unresolved. V lost 6 bases and J 6 bases, leaving 9 bases between the germline ends. The CDR3 spans 11 residues. Per germline, CDR1 LGHDT and CDR2 YNNKEL (reference sequence). The CDR3 protein is CASRGAAEQYF. CDR3 nucleotide sequence: TGTGCCAGCAGGGGCGCCGCCGAGCAGTACTTC.

This clonotype was detected many times. The rearrangement uses TRBV19 and TRBJ1-1, with no clear D. The CDR3 is made up of 14 amino acids. Germline CDR1 is LNHDA and CDR2 is SQIVND (reference sequence). V was pared by 7 bases and J by 1 base, with 13 bases between. CDR3 nucleotide sequence: TGTGCCAGTACCGACCGGAGGACGAACACTGAAGCTTTCTTT. Protein: CASTDRRTNTEAFF. Full variable domain (rest looked up from reference TRBV19 and TRBJ1-1): DGGITQSPKYLFRKEGQNVTLSCEQNLNHDAMYWYRQDPGQGLRLIYYSQIVNDFQKGDIAEGYSVSREKKESFPLTVTSAQKNPTAFYLCASTDRRTNTEAFFGQGTRLTVV.

This clonotype was counted ten times or more. The chain carries TRBV12-3 or TRBV12-4 and TRBJ1-4, with D unclear. The CDR3 spans 15 residues. Deletions cut 4 bases from V and 4 bases from J, with 13 bases between. The CDR3 sequence: CASSSRGRNNEKLFF. In DNA, the CDR3 is TGTGCCAGCAGTTCCCGAGGGCGGAATAATGAAAAACTGTTTTTT.

This chain connects TRBV20-1 to TRBJ2-7; TRBD1 aligns across 8 bases. Germline V lookup: CDR1 DFQATT, CDR2 SNEGSKA (reference sequence). The CDR3 totals 14 residues. Trimming cost V 2 bases and J 7 bases; bases outside gene matches: 10. The CDR3 protein is CSARQGASLLEQYF. The CDR3 DNA reads TGCAGTGCTAGACAGGGGGCATCTCTATTAGAGCAGTACTTC.

This clonotype came up a few times. The V call is TRBV6-2 or TRBV6-3, the J call TRBJ2-7; no reliable D call. Germline V lookup: CDR1 MNHEY, CDR2 SVGEGT. V was cut by 6 bases and J by 4 bases, with 10 bases left in between. This CDR3 is 12 amino acids long. CDR3 nucleotides: TGTGCCAGCAGCCTGATTTCTTACGAGCAGTACTTC. Translating gives CASSLISYEQYF.

This clonotype was seen a few times. V is TRBV5-4 and J is TRBJ2-1, with 10 bases identical to TRBD1. V was clipped by 4 bases and J by 6 bases; unmatched bases: 4. Germline assignment: CDR1 SGHNT and CDR2 YYREEE (reference sequence). This CDR3 region has 14 residues. The CDR3 sequence: CASSPWTGGNEQFF. CDR3 coding DNA: TGTGCCAGCAGCCCGTGGACAGGGGGCAATGAGCAGTTCTTC.

This clonotype has a count of ten or more. The chain is built from TRBV30 and TRBJ1-5; maybe TRBD1 (6 bases). Germline lookup yields CDR1 GTSNPN and CDR2 SVGIG (reference sequence). This CDR3 comprises 13 residues. Deletions cut 1 base from V and 5 bases from J, with 9 bases between. The CDR3 DNA reads TGTGCCTGGAGTGCAGGGGTCCATCAGCCCCAGCATTTT. Protein sequence: CAWSAGVHQPQHF.